Listed below are T cell receptor beta chains from one sample, sequenced in a study of shared clonotypes between healthy human individuals. The assay was immunoSEQ multiplex PCR, and TCRdb's table has in-frame clones only and misses some. The data contain some 2,100,000 clones, 90% to 95% of them singletons. Sequencing was performed on naive CD8+ T cells from PBMCs. These receptors were obtained from a man between 18 and 29 years old in good health. Some clones in this sample may be carry-over from other donors' samples. Each CDR3 is given with its conserved first and last residue. The order of the fields is D gene, V gene, clone size, J gene, CDR3 protein, CDR3 DNA. D genes are given only for firm matches. Rows give clone size only sometimes, using once, few, many, or a class for an expanded clone.

>NA|TRBV7-2|NA|TRBJ2-7
CASSSRDGRSSTYEQYF
TGTGCCAGCAGCAGCCGGGACGGACGTAGTTCCACCTACGAGCAGTACTTC
>NA|TRBV28|NA|TRBJ2-7
CASSFRSGHSYEQYF
TGTGCCAGCAGTTTTAGGTCGGGACATTCCTACGAGCAGTACTTC
>TRBD2|TRBV11-2|once|TRBJ2-1
CASSLVAGRYNEQFF
TGTGCCAGCAGCTTAGTAGCGGGAAGGTACAATGAGCAGTTCTTC
>NA|TRBV7-9|NA|TRBJ1-3
CVSLSGVSGNTIYF
TGTGTCTCACTCAGCGGGGTGTCTGGAAACACCATATATTTT
>TRBD2|TRBV27|NA|TRBJ2-7
CASSFSAGGLYEQYF
TGTGCCAGCAGTTTTTCGGCGGGAGGGCTCTACGAGCAGTACTTC
>NA|TRBV5-8|NA|TRBJ2-5
CASSFDSLQETQYF
TGTGCCAGCAGCTTCGACAGCCTACAAGAGACCCAGTACTTC
>NA|TRBV4-1|NA|TRBJ1-2
CASSQAEGYGYTF
TGCGCCAGCAGCCAGGCAGAGGGCTATGGCTACACCTTC
>TRBD1|TRBV7-9|once|TRBJ2-7
CASSGGGTGVREQYF
TGTGCCAGCAGCGGAGGGGGGACAGGGGTGCGAGAGCAGTACTTC
>TRBD2|TRBV5-1|NA|TRBJ2-1
CASSSGGSYNEQFF
TGCGCCAGCAGCTCTGGCGGGAGTTACAATGAGCAGTTCTTC
>NA|TRBV14|NA|TRBJ2-1
CASSHLTARASYNEQFF
TGTGCCAGCAGCCATCTAACGGCCCGGGCCAGCTACAATGAGCAGTTCTTC
>NA|TRBV9|NA|TRBJ1-3
CASSPQTEGMGNTIYF
TGTGCCAGCAGCCCTCAGACCGAAGGGATGGGAAACACCATATATTTT
>NA|TRBV9|few|TRBJ1-1
CASSDGTELMNTEAFF
TGTGCCAGCAGCGACGGGACGGAACTTATGAACACTGAAGCTTTCTTT
>NA|TRBV6-1|NA|TRBJ1-2
CASRGGVNYGYTF
TGTGCCAGCAGAGGGGGGGTTAACTATGGCTACACCTTC
>TRBD2|TRBV2|NA|TRBJ2-7
CASSDMASTSGFSYEQYF
TGTGCCAGCAGTGATATGGCAAGTACTAGCGGTTTCTCCTACGAGCAGTACTTC
>NA|TRBV28|NA|TRBJ2-7
CASSPPQRGMAYEQYF
TGTGCCAGCAGTCCCCCCCAGAGGGGGATGGCCTACGAGCAGTACTTC
>NA|TRBV30|NA|TRBJ1-1
CAWSVQSRTEAFF
TGTGCCTGGAGTGTACAAAGTCGGACAGAAGCTTTCTTT
>TRBD2|TRBV5-1|NA|TRBJ2-7
CASSLLSSGAYEQYF
TGCGCCAGCAGCTTGCTGTCTAGCGGCGCCTACGAGCAGTACTTC
>NA|TRBV5-4|NA|TRBJ2-1
CASSPQGLGNEQFF
TGTGCCAGCAGTCCGCAGGGACTCGGCAATGAGCAGTTCTTC
>TRBD2|TRBV5-6|NA|TRBJ2-5
CASSPTSGGLETQYF
TGTGCCAGCAGCCCAACTAGCGGGGGGCTGGAGACCCAGTACTTC
>TRBD1|TRBV2|NA|TRBJ2-5
CASSEDRGYETQYF
TGTGCCAGCAGTGAAGACAGGGGGTATGAGACCCAGTACTTC
>TRBD1|TRBV28|NA|TRBJ2-7
CASSLSGGEQYF
TGTGCCAGCAGTTTGTCAGGGGGCGAGCAGTACTTC
>NA|TRBV5-8|NA|TRBJ2-7
CASSLQGSYEQYF
TGTGCCAGCAGCTTACAGGGTTCGTACGAGCAGTACTTC